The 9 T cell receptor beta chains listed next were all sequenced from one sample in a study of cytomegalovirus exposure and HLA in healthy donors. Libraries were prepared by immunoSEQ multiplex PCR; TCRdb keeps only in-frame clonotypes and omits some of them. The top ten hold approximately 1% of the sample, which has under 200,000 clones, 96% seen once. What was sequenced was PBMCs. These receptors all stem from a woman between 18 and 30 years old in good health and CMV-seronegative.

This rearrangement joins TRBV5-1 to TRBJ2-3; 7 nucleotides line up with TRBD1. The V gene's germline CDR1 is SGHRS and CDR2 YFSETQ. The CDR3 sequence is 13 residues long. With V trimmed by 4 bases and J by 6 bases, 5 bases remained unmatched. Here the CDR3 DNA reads TGCGCCAGCAGCCGACAGGGAATGGATACGCAGTATTTT. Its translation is CASSRQGMDTQYF.

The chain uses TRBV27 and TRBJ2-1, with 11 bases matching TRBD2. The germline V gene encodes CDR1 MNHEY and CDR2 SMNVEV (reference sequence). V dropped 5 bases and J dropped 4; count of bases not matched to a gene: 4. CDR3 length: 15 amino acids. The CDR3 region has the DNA TGTGCCAGCAGTCGTCTAGCGGGGGGTTACAATGAGCAGTTCTTC. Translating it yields CASSRLAGGYNEQFF.

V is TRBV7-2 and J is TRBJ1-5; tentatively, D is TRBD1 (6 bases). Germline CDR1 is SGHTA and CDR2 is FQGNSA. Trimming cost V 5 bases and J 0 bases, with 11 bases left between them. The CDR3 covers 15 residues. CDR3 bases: TGTGCCAGCAGCCGGGACATTTCTAGCAATCAGCCCCAGCATTTT. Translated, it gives CASSRDISSNQPQHF.

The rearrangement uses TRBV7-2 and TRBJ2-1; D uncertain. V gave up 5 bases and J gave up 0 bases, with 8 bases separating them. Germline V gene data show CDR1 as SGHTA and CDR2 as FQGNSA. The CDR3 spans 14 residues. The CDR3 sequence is CASSTTGSYNEQFF. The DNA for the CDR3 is TGTGCCAGCAGCACTACCGGCTCCTACAATGAGCAGTTCTTC.

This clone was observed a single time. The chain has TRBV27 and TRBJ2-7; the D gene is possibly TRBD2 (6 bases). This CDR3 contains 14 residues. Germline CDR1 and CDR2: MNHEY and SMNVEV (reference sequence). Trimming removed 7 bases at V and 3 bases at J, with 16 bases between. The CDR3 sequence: CASKSSGDLYEQYF. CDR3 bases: TGTGCCAGCAAATCTTCGGGGGACCTCTACGAGCAGTACTTC.

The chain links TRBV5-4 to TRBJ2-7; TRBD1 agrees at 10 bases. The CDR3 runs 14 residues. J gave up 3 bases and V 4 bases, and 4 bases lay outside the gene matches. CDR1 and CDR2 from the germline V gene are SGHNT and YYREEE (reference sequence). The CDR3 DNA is TGTGCCAGCAGCCGCTGGACAGGGGGCTACGAGCAGTACTTC. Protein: CASSRWTGGYEQYF.

The CDR3 spells CASSERRPNYGYTF. The CDR3 bases are TGTGCCAGCAGTGAACGGCGGCCGAACTATGGCTACACCTTC. V gene TRBV2 combines with J gene TRBJ1-2, with D unresolved. The CDR3 extends over 14 amino acids. The V and J ends lost 2 bases and 2 bases respectively, with 9 bases between them. Germline V lookup: CDR1 SNHLY, CDR2 FYNNEI.

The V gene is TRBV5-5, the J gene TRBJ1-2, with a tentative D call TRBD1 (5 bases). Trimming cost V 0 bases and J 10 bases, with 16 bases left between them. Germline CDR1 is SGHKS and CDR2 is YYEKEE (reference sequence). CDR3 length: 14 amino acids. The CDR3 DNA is TGTGCCAGCAGCTTGGAAGGCAGGGCTTCTGACTACACCTTC. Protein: CASSLEGRASDYTF.

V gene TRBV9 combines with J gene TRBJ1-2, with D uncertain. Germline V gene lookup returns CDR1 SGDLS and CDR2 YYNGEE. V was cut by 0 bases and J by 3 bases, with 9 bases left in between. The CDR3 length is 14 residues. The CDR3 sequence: CASSVDGSDYGYTF. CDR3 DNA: TGTGCCAGCAGCGTAGACGGCAGCGACTATGGCTACACCTTC.